A selection of T cell receptor beta chains follows, all from one sample in a study of cytotoxic CD8 clonotypes in ibrutinib-treated CLL. The data were produced by immunoSEQ multiplex PCR, yet TCRdb's version contains in-frame clones alone and is incomplete. This table holds around 130,000 clones, approximately 81% found once. Here the sequenced sample was PBMCs, taken after 24 months of ibrutinib treatment. The receptors were gathered from a human donor with chronic lymphocytic leukemia. The CDR3 runs from the conserved cysteine through the conserved F or W. Fields, in order: D gene, clone size, V gene, J gene, CDR3 protein, CDR3 DNA. The D gene is left open where the match is weak. Not every row has a clone size; where given, it reads once, few, many or a size class.

d_call: .
clone_size: .
v_call: TRBV15
j_call: TRBJ1-1
cdr3_aa: CATSRDVNTEAFF
cdr3_nt: TGTGCCACCAGCAGAGATGTGAACACTGAAGCTTTCTTT

d_call: TRBD2
clone_size: .
v_call: TRBV10-3
j_call: TRBJ2-1
cdr3_aa: CAISGTLGRGGHNEQFF
cdr3_nt: TGTGCCATCAGTGGGACCCTCGGGCGGGGGGGCCACAATGAGCAGTTCTTC

d_call: .
clone_size: .
v_call: TRBV15
j_call: TRBJ2-3
cdr3_aa: CATTFSGKGSDTQYF
cdr3_nt: TGTGCCACCACCTTTAGCGGCAAGGGGTCAGATACGCAGTATTTT

d_call: TRBD1
clone_size: .
v_call: TRBV4-2
j_call: TRBJ1-2
cdr3_aa: CASSQRDRGVFNDGYTF
cdr3_nt: TGTGCCAGCAGCCAACGGGACAGGGGGGTATTTAACGATGGCTACACCTTC

d_call: .
clone_size: .
v_call: TRBV6-1
j_call: TRBJ2-5
cdr3_aa: CASSEELGETQYF
cdr3_nt: TGTGCCAGCAGTGAAGAGTTGGGAGAGACCCAGTACTTC

d_call: .
clone_size: .
v_call: TRBV27
j_call: TRBJ2-2
cdr3_aa: CASSLSTLGTGELFF
cdr3_nt: TGTGCCAGCAGTTTATCTACCCTGGGCACCGGGGAGCTGTTTTTT

d_call: .
clone_size: few
v_call: TRBV4-2
j_call: TRBJ2-5
cdr3_aa: CASSQGDGETQYF
cdr3_nt: TGTGCCAGCAGCCAAGGAGACGGGGAGACCCAGTACTTC

d_call: TRBD2
clone_size: .
v_call: TRBV9
j_call: TRBJ2-3
cdr3_aa: CASSVGVAGNTDTQYF
cdr3_nt: TGTGCCAGCAGCGTAGGGGTAGCGGGGAACACAGATACGCAGTATTTT

d_call: .
clone_size: .
v_call: TRBV2
j_call: TRBJ1-5
cdr3_aa: CASSVPGALEPQHF
cdr3_nt: TGTGCCAGCAGTGTGCCGGGGGCACTTGAGCCCCAGCATTTT

d_call: .
clone_size: .
v_call: TRBV10-3
j_call: TRBJ1-2
cdr3_aa: CAISDVVRNGYTF
cdr3_nt: TGTGCCATCAGTGATGTGGTCAGGAATGGCTACACCTTC

d_call: TRBD1
clone_size: .
v_call: TRBV5-6
j_call: TRBJ1-4
cdr3_aa: CASSSSGQVKKLFF
cdr3_nt: TGTGCCAGCAGCTCCTCCGGACAGGTCAAAAAACTGTTTTTT

d_call: .
clone_size: .
v_call: TRBV30
j_call: TRBJ1-1
cdr3_aa: CAWSALTNTEAFF
cdr3_nt: TGTGCCTGGAGCGCTCTCACGAACACTGAAGCTTTCTTT

d_call: .
clone_size: .
v_call: TRBV6-5
j_call: TRBJ1-6
cdr3_aa: CASSNGDSPLHF
cdr3_nt: TGTGCCAGCAGTAACGGGGATTCACCCCTCCACTTT

d_call: .
clone_size: .
v_call: TRBV11-2
j_call: TRBJ1-2
cdr3_aa: CASSSPTLVYGYTF
cdr3_nt: TGTGCCAGCAGCTCACCGACGTTAGTCTATGGCTACACCTTC

d_call: .
clone_size: few
v_call: TRBV7-6
j_call: TRBJ1-6
cdr3_aa: CASSFSPTGGRQPSYNSPLHF
cdr3_nt: TGTGCCAGCAGCTTCTCTCCGACGGGGGGACGTCAACCCTCATATAATTCACCCCTCCACTTT

d_call: .
clone_size: .
v_call: TRBV27
j_call: TRBJ2-2
cdr3_aa: CASSSGRRETGELFF
cdr3_nt: TGTGCCAGCAGTTCGGGACGCCGGGAGACCGGGGAGCTGTTTTTT

d_call: TRBD1
clone_size: .
v_call: TRBV9
j_call: TRBJ1-1
cdr3_aa: CASSARTGDTEAFF
cdr3_nt: TGTGCCAGCAGCGCCCGGACAGGGGACACTGAAGCTTTCTTT

d_call: .
clone_size: .
v_call: TRBV6-5
j_call: TRBJ1-1
cdr3_aa: CASSYSSGRLGTEAFF
cdr3_nt: TGTGCCAGCAGTTACTCGTCCGGGCGGCTGGGCACTGAAGCTTTCTTT

d_call: TRBD1
clone_size: few
v_call: TRBV5-1
j_call: TRBJ2-7
cdr3_aa: CASSLGAGTGGYEQYF
cdr3_nt: TGCGCCAGCAGCTTGGGGGCCGGGACAGGGGGCTACGAGCAGTACTTC

d_call: TRBD1
clone_size: .
v_call: TRBV7-6
j_call: TRBJ1-2
cdr3_aa: CASSLVSGGVDGYTF
cdr3_nt: TGTGCCAGCAGCTTAGTTTCAGGGGGCGTCGATGGCTACACCTTC

d_call: TRBD2
clone_size: .
v_call: TRBV18
j_call: TRBJ2-3
cdr3_aa: CASSPQTAGATSTDTQYF
cdr3_nt: TGTGCCAGCTCACCACAGACAGCGGGGGCGACAAGCACAGATACGCAGTATTTT

d_call: .
clone_size: .
v_call: TRBV4-3
j_call: TRBJ2-7
cdr3_aa: CASSQDSPGPYEQYF
cdr3_nt: TGCGCCAGCAGCCAAGACAGTCCCGGCCCCTACGAGCAGTACTTC

d_call: .
clone_size: .
v_call: TRBV7-2
j_call: TRBJ2-3
cdr3_aa: CASTLPGGGTDTQYF
cdr3_nt: TGTGCCAGCACCCTCCCAGGGGGGGGAACAGATACGCAGTATTTT

d_call: .
clone_size: .
v_call: TRBV6-5
j_call: TRBJ2-5
cdr3_aa: CASSYTRRGQETQYF
cdr3_nt: TGTGCCAGCAGTTACACCCGGCGGGGCCAAGAGACCCAGTACTTC

d_call: .
clone_size: .
v_call: TRBV6-6
j_call: TRBJ2-2
cdr3_aa: CASRETGPYGGELFF
cdr3_nt: TGTGCCAGCAGGGAAACAGGGCCCTACGGGGGGGAGCTGTTTTTT

d_call: TRBD1
clone_size: few
v_call: TRBV5-1
j_call: TRBJ1-2
cdr3_aa: CASSLATGGDGYTF
cdr3_nt: TGCGCCAGCAGCTTGGCTACAGGGGGTGATGGCTACACCTTC

d_call: TRBD2
clone_size: .
v_call: TRBV30
j_call: TRBJ2-1
cdr3_aa: CAWASGGYNEQFF
cdr3_nt: TGTGCCTGGGCTAGCGGGGGGTACAATGAGCAGTTCTTC

d_call: .
clone_size: .
v_call: TRBV5-1
j_call: TRBJ2-5
cdr3_aa: CASSALTGFQETQYF
cdr3_nt: TGCGCCAGCAGCGCCCTAACAGGGTTCCAAGAGACCCAGTACTTC

d_call: .
clone_size: .
v_call: TRBV7-9
j_call: TRBJ2-1
cdr3_aa: CASSLRRDRRGRYNEQFF
cdr3_nt: TGTGCCAGCAGCTTAAGGAGGGATCGGCGGGGGCGATACAATGAGCAGTTCTTC

d_call: TRBD1
clone_size: few
v_call: TRBV5-1
j_call: TRBJ2-3
cdr3_aa: CASRTGGFTDTQYF
cdr3_nt: TGCGCCAGCAGGACAGGGGGATTCACAGATACGCAGTATTTT

d_call: .
clone_size: .
v_call: TRBV18
j_call: TRBJ2-7
cdr3_aa: CASSPTAGRPHEQYF
cdr3_nt: TGTGCCAGCTCACCAACGGCAGGCCGTCCACACGAGCAGTACTTC

d_call: .
clone_size: few
v_call: TRBV30
j_call: TRBJ1-6
cdr3_aa: CAWSANNSPLHF
cdr3_nt: TGTGCCTGGAGTGCGAATAATTCACCCCTCCACTTT

d_call: TRBD1
clone_size: once
v_call: TRBV2
j_call: TRBJ2-5
cdr3_aa: CASSNRQGPETQYF
cdr3_nt: TGTGCCAGCAGTAACCGACAGGGACCAGAGACCCAGTACTTC

d_call: TRBD1
clone_size: .
v_call: TRBV2
j_call: TRBJ2-3
cdr3_aa: CASSETGQRTDTQYF
cdr3_nt: TGTGCCAGCAGTGAAACGGGACAGCGCACAGATACGCAGTATTTT

d_call: TRBD1
clone_size: once
v_call: TRBV7-9
j_call: TRBJ1-4
cdr3_aa: CASSSGQGAKKLFF
cdr3_nt: TGTGCCAGCAGCTCAGGACAGGGGGCGAAAAAACTGTTTTTT

d_call: .
clone_size: once
v_call: TRBV7-8
j_call: TRBJ2-3
cdr3_aa: CASRSNRGTDTQYF
cdr3_nt: TGTGCCAGCAGGTCCAACAGGGGCACAGATACGCAGTATTTT

d_call: .
clone_size: .
v_call: TRBV2
j_call: TRBJ1-4
cdr3_aa: CASTSQGQANEKLFF
cdr3_nt: TGTGCCAGCACCTCCCAGGGGCAAGCTAATGAAAAACTGTTTTTT

d_call: .
clone_size: once
v_call: TRBV7-9
j_call: TRBJ2-7
cdr3_aa: CASSPYGAGAGEQYF
cdr3_nt: TGTGCCAGCAGCCCCTACGGGGCGGGGGCAGGCGAGCAGTACTTC

d_call: TRBD1
clone_size: medium-sized
v_call: TRBV4-3
j_call: TRBJ1-3
cdr3_aa: CASSHSGQGGNTIYF
cdr3_nt: TGCGCCAGCAGCCACTCGGGACAGGGAGGAAACACCATATATTTT

d_call: TRBD1
clone_size: .
v_call: TRBV20-1
j_call: TRBJ1-4
cdr3_aa: CSASAGQRIF
cdr3_nt: TGCAGTGCTAGTGCGGGACAGAGGATTTTT

d_call: TRBD1
clone_size: .
v_call: TRBV27
j_call: TRBJ2-2
cdr3_aa: CASSPQGAYTGELFF
cdr3_nt: TGTGCCAGCAGTCCCCAGGGGGCCTACACCGGGGAGCTGTTTTTT

d_call: TRBD1
clone_size: .
v_call: TRBV5-6
j_call: TRBJ1-4
cdr3_aa: CASTPQGDEKLFF
cdr3_nt: TGTGCCAGCACCCCTCAGGGGGATGAAAAACTGTTTTTT

d_call: TRBD1
clone_size: few
v_call: TRBV27
j_call: TRBJ1-6
cdr3_aa: CASSFDRAGTVYNSPLHF
cdr3_nt: TGTGCCAGCAGTTTCGATCGGGCTGGGACAGTATATAATTCACCCCTCCACTTT

d_call: .
clone_size: once
v_call: TRBV19
j_call: TRBJ1-2
cdr3_aa: CASSILGSEPPGYTF
cdr3_nt: TGTGCCAGTAGTATACTGGGGAGCGAACCCCCTGGCTACACCTTC

d_call: TRBD1
clone_size: .
v_call: TRBV19
j_call: TRBJ2-7
cdr3_aa: CASSPTGIEQYF
cdr3_nt: TGTGCCAGTAGCCCGACAGGGATCGAGCAGTACTTC

d_call: .
clone_size: .
v_call: TRBV6-1
j_call: TRBJ2-5
cdr3_aa: CASSATRWETQYF
cdr3_nt: TGTGCCAGCAGCGCCACAAGATGGGAGACCCAGTACTTC

d_call: .
clone_size: .
v_call: TRBV19
j_call: TRBJ1-1
cdr3_aa: CASRRGNTEAFF
cdr3_nt: TGTGCCAGTAGGAGGGGAAACACTGAAGCTTTCTTT

d_call: TRBD1
clone_size: few
v_call: TRBV30
j_call: TRBJ1-5
cdr3_aa: CAWRTGGLDQPQHF
cdr3_nt: TGTGCCTGGAGGACAGGGGGACTGGATCAGCCCCAGCATTTT

d_call: TRBD1
clone_size: .
v_call: TRBV18
j_call: TRBJ1-1
cdr3_aa: CASSPTGVNTEAFF
cdr3_nt: TGTGCCAGCTCTCCTACAGGGGTGAACACTGAAGCTTTCTTT

d_call: .
clone_size: .
v_call: TRBV7-8
j_call: TRBJ2-5
cdr3_aa: CASGGRHQETQYF
cdr3_nt: TGTGCCAGCGGGGGACGGCACCAAGAGACCCAGTACTTC

d_call: TRBD1
clone_size: .
v_call: TRBV5-1
j_call: TRBJ1-3
cdr3_aa: CASRGQGAGRNTIYF
cdr3_nt: TGCGCCAGCAGAGGACAGGGGGCTGGAAGAAACACCATATATTTT

d_call: TRBD1
clone_size: .
v_call: TRBV19
j_call: TRBJ1-2
cdr3_aa: CASSARTGAGGYTF
cdr3_nt: TGTGCCAGTAGTGCCCGGACAGGGGCGGGCGGCTACACCTTC